Listed below are T cell receptor beta chains from one sample, sequenced in a study of Ad26.COV2.S vaccination and SARS-CoV-2 variants. Sequenced by immunoSEQ multiplex PCR; TCRdb stores in-frame clones only, minus some. The data show about 320,000 clones, roughly 84% seen once. The source material was peripheral blood, sampled in a trial of Ad26.COV2.S vaccine versus placebo. Every receptor here comes from a person aged 18-65 years who received the Ad26.COV2.S COVID-19 vaccine or a placebo. The CDR3 runs from the conserved cysteine through the conserved F or W. The D gene is left open where the match is weak. Not all rows give a size; the values are once, few, many and, for expanded clones, a class.

CDR3 protein: CASSPGQGLSEAFF; CDR3 DNA: TGTGCCAGCTCACCGGGACAGGGTTTGTCTGAAGCTTTCTTT; J gene: TRBJ1-1; V gene: TRBV18; D gene: TRBD1; clone size: .
CDR3 protein: CASSAPGTSYNEQFF; CDR3 DNA: TGTGCCAGCAGCGCCCCCGGGACAAGCTACAATGAGCAGTTCTTC; J gene: TRBJ2-1; V gene: TRBV9; D gene: .; clone size: .
CDR3 protein: CASSPPRTTSTDTQYF; CDR3 DNA: TGTGCCAGCTCACCACCTAGGACAACTAGCACAGATACGCAGTATTTT; J gene: TRBJ2-3; V gene: TRBV18; D gene: .; clone size: .
CDR3 protein: CASSLVLAGPNVLTF; CDR3 DNA: TGTGCCAGCAGCTTGGTTCTAGCGGGGCCCAACGTCCTGACTTTC; J gene: TRBJ2-6; V gene: TRBV5-5; D gene: TRBD2; clone size: .
CDR3 protein: CASSESQAGATDTQYF; CDR3 DNA: TGCGCCAGCAGTGAGTCGCAAGCGGGGGCAACAGATACGCAGTATTTT; J gene: TRBJ2-3; V gene: TRBV10-1; D gene: TRBD2; clone size: .
CDR3 protein: CASSPYGENYGYTF; CDR3 DNA: TGTGCCAGCAGCCCCTACGGGGAGAACTATGGCTACACCTTC; J gene: TRBJ1-2; V gene: TRBV7-2; D gene: .; clone size: .
CDR3 protein: CASSEAPAYSYEQYF; CDR3 DNA: TGTGCCAGCAGTGAAGCTCCAGCTTACTCCTACGAGCAGTACTTC; J gene: TRBJ2-7; V gene: TRBV2; D gene: .; clone size: few
CDR3 protein: CASSLERSSYNSPLHF; CDR3 DNA: TGCGCCAGCAGCTTGGAAAGGAGCTCCTATAATTCACCCCTCCACTTT; J gene: TRBJ1-6; V gene: TRBV5-1; D gene: .; clone size: .
CDR3 protein: CASSLNRGLDEQYF; CDR3 DNA: TGTGCCAGCAGCTTGAACAGGGGCTTGGACGAGCAGTACTTC; J gene: TRBJ2-7; V gene: TRBV5-4; D gene: TRBD1; clone size: .
CDR3 protein: CATSAPGGSNTGELFF; CDR3 DNA: TGTGCCACCAGTGCCCCGGGGGGGTCGAACACCGGGGAGCTGTTTTTT; J gene: TRBJ2-2; V gene: TRBV24-1; D gene: TRBD2; clone size: .
CDR3 protein: CASSPRQGRVDTEAFF; CDR3 DNA: TGTGCCAGCTCACCACGACAGGGAAGGGTGGACACTGAAGCTTTCTTT; J gene: TRBJ1-1; V gene: TRBV18; D gene: TRBD1; clone size: .
CDR3 protein: CASSYSFQTNYEQYF; CDR3 DNA: TGTGCCAGCAGTTACTCGTTTCAGACCAACTACGAGCAGTACTTC; J gene: TRBJ2-7; V gene: TRBV6-5; D gene: .; clone size: .
CDR3 protein: CASSVNPGRTSSYNEQFF; CDR3 DNA: TGTGCCAGCAGCGTCAACCCGGGAAGAACCAGCTCCTACAATGAGCAGTTCTTC; J gene: TRBJ2-1; V gene: TRBV9; D gene: .; clone size: .
CDR3 protein: CASSHRDRVYGYTF; CDR3 DNA: TGTGCCAGCAGCCATAGGGACAGAGTCTATGGCTACACCTTC; J gene: TRBJ1-2; V gene: TRBV3-1/TRBV3-2; D gene: TRBD1; clone size: .
CDR3 protein: CASSTSKGDTQYF; CDR3 DNA: TGCGCCAGCAGCACCTCAAAGGGGGATACGCAGTATTTT; J gene: TRBJ2-3; V gene: TRBV5-1; D gene: .; clone size: .
CDR3 protein: CASSFWGAQGANNYGYTF; CDR3 DNA: TGTGCCAGCAGCTTTTGGGGGGCCCAAGGGGCCAATAACTATGGCTACACCTTC; J gene: TRBJ1-2; V gene: TRBV7-9; D gene: .; clone size: .
CDR3 protein: CSVVSADSWYF; CDR3 DNA: TGCAGCGTTGTAAGCGCGGACTCCTGGTACTTC; J gene: TRBJ2-5; V gene: TRBV29-1; D gene: .; clone size: .
CDR3 protein: CASRDGGNTEAFF; CDR3 DNA: TGTGCCAGCAGAGACGGCGGGAACACTGAAGCTTTCTTT; J gene: TRBJ1-1; V gene: TRBV12-3/TRBV12-4; D gene: .; clone size: .
CDR3 protein: CASSLAGNSPLHF; CDR3 DNA: TGTGCCAGCAGCTTAGCGGGTAATTCACCCCTCCACTTT; J gene: TRBJ1-6; V gene: TRBV7-9; D gene: .; clone size: .
CDR3 protein: CASRSLDSGNEKLFF; CDR3 DNA: TGTGCCAGCAGATCCCTGGACAGCGGTAATGAAAAACTGTTTTTT; J gene: TRBJ1-4; V gene: TRBV6-5; D gene: .; clone size: .
CDR3 protein: CASSPSTGEVYGYTF; CDR3 DNA: TGTGCCAGCAGCCCCTCGACAGGGGAAGTCTATGGCTACACCTTC; J gene: TRBJ1-2; V gene: TRBV9; D gene: TRBD1; clone size: .
CDR3 protein: CASSDRGRGSPLHF; CDR3 DNA: TGTGCCAGCAGCGACAGGGGGCGCGGTTCACCCCTCCACTTT; J gene: TRBJ1-6; V gene: TRBV2; D gene: TRBD1; clone size: .
CDR3 protein: CASRSAGQGYGYTF; CDR3 DNA: TGTGCCAGCCGTTCCGCCGGGCAGGGATATGGCTACACCTTC; J gene: TRBJ1-2; V gene: TRBV6-2/TRBV6-3; D gene: .; clone size: few
CDR3 protein: CASSLGPGNEQFF; CDR3 DNA: TGTGCCAGCAGTTTAGGTCCGGGAAATGAGCAGTTCTTC; J gene: TRBJ2-1; V gene: TRBV12-3/TRBV12-4; D gene: .; clone size: .
CDR3 protein: CASSYSGQGIQPQHF; CDR3 DNA: TGTGCCAGCAGTTATTCCGGACAGGGCATTCAGCCCCAGCATTTT; J gene: TRBJ1-5; V gene: TRBV27; D gene: TRBD1; clone size: .
CDR3 protein: CATGRMNTEAFF; CDR3 DNA: TGTGCCACTGGACGGATGAACACTGAAGCTTTCTTT; J gene: TRBJ1-1; V gene: TRBV11-2; D gene: .; clone size: .
CDR3 protein: CASSSGGAVGHRGGSGEQYF; CDR3 DNA: TGTGCCAGCAGCTCCGGTGGGGCCGTGGGGCATCGGGGCGGCAGTGGCGAGCAGTACTTC; J gene: TRBJ2-7; V gene: TRBV13; D gene: .; clone size: few
CDR3 protein: CASRGSGGLGGTEAFF; CDR3 DNA: TGTGCCAGCCGGGGGTCGGGTGGGTTAGGGGGCACTGAAGCTTTCTTT; J gene: TRBJ1-1; V gene: TRBV27; D gene: .; clone size: .
CDR3 protein: CASSQVTKNTGELFF; CDR3 DNA: TGTGCCAGCAGCCAAGTCACAAAGAACACCGGGGAGCTGTTTTTT; J gene: TRBJ2-2; V gene: TRBV14; D gene: .; clone size: .
CDR3 protein: CASSPGQGETYGYTF; CDR3 DNA: TGTGCCAGCTCACCCGGACAGGGGGAAACATATGGCTACACCTTC; J gene: TRBJ1-2; V gene: TRBV18; D gene: TRBD1; clone size: few
CDR3 protein: CASSARGQGGGYTF; CDR3 DNA: TGTGCCAGCAGCGCTCGGGGGCAGGGCGGGGGCTACACCTTC; J gene: TRBJ1-2; V gene: TRBV3-1/TRBV3-2; D gene: .; clone size: .
CDR3 protein: CASSFTGVNTEAFF; CDR3 DNA: TGCGCCAGCAGCTTTACAGGGGTAAACACTGAAGCTTTCTTT; J gene: TRBJ1-1; V gene: TRBV5-1; D gene: TRBD1; clone size: .
CDR3 protein: CATRRGNKNTGELFF; CDR3 DNA: TGTGCCACCCGGCGGGGGAACAAAAACACCGGGGAGCTGTTTTTT; J gene: TRBJ2-2; V gene: TRBV15; D gene: TRBD2; clone size: .
CDR3 protein: CASSYSRETNEKLFF; CDR3 DNA: TGTGCCAGCAGTTACTCGAGAGAAACTAATGAAAAACTGTTTTTT; J gene: TRBJ1-4; V gene: TRBV6-5; D gene: .; clone size: .
CDR3 protein: CAIRQGLREKLFF; CDR3 DNA: TGTGCCATCAGACAGGGGTTAAGAGAAAAACTGTTTTTT; J gene: TRBJ1-4; V gene: TRBV10-3; D gene: TRBD1; clone size: few
CDR3 protein: CASSVSWGTGDMNTEAFF; CDR3 DNA: TGTGCCAGCAGCGTTTCCTGGGGGACAGGAGACATGAACACTGAAGCTTTCTTT; J gene: TRBJ1-1; V gene: TRBV9; D gene: TRBD1; clone size: few
CDR3 protein: CATSRTGLRETQYF; CDR3 DNA: TGTGCCACCAGCAGGACAGGGCTTCGGGAGACCCAGTACTTC; J gene: TRBJ2-5; V gene: TRBV15; D gene: TRBD1; clone size: .
CDR3 protein: CASKSPGQGYNEQFF; CDR3 DNA: TGCGCCAGCAAGAGTCCGGGACAGGGCTACAATGAGCAGTTCTTC; J gene: TRBJ2-1; V gene: TRBV5-1; D gene: TRBD1; clone size: .
CDR3 protein: CASTRQGTETQYF; CDR3 DNA: TGTGCCAGCACCAGACAGGGAACAGAGACCCAGTACTTC; J gene: TRBJ2-5; V gene: TRBV27; D gene: TRBD1; clone size: .
CDR3 protein: CASSRTSGGNQETQYF; CDR3 DNA: TGTGCCAGCAGCCGGACTAGCGGGGGCAATCAAGAGACCCAGTACTTC; J gene: TRBJ2-5; V gene: TRBV3-1/TRBV3-2; D gene: TRBD2; clone size: .
CDR3 protein: CASEGANYGYTF; CDR3 DNA: TGTGCCAGCGAGGGAGCTAACTATGGCTACACCTTC; J gene: TRBJ1-2; V gene: TRBV6-6; D gene: .; clone size: .
CDR3 protein: CASSKGGLTNTGELFF; CDR3 DNA: TGTGCCAGCAGCAAAGGGGGCCTCACCAACACCGGGGAGCTGTTTTTT; J gene: TRBJ2-2; V gene: TRBV27; D gene: TRBD1; clone size: .
CDR3 protein: CASSHAGLTSGNTIYF; CDR3 DNA: TGTGCCAGCAGCCACGCAGGGTTAACATCTGGAAACACCATATATTTT; J gene: TRBJ1-3; V gene: TRBV5-8; D gene: .; clone size: .
CDR3 protein: CASSLGAAGRELFF; CDR3 DNA: TGTGCCAGCAGTTTAGGGGCGGCGGGGAGGGAGCTGTTTTTT; J gene: TRBJ2-2; V gene: TRBV28; D gene: .; clone size: .
CDR3 protein: CASSDVTRYSNYGYTF; CDR3 DNA: TGTGCCAGCAGTGATGTGACACGATATTCTAACTATGGCTACACCTTC; J gene: TRBJ1-2; V gene: TRBV2; D gene: .; clone size: .